One sample yielded the 2 T cell receptor beta chains listed below, sequenced in a study of OX40 agonist ivuxolimab in advanced cancers. The data were produced by immunoSEQ multiplex PCR, yet TCRdb's version contains in-frame clones alone and is incomplete. Among about 50,000 clones listed, about 90% were seen once. Material: CD4+ or CD8+ T cells sorted from blood, obtained in a trial of the OX40 agonist ivuxolimab. These receptors were taken from an adult with an advanced solid tumor such as melanoma, head and neck, liver or kidney cancer.

The V gene is TRBV5-1, the J gene TRBJ2-7, with D perhaps TRBD2 (6 bases). Trimming left V 2 bases short and J 1 base short, with 13 bases between. CDR3 size: 15 residues. Per the germline V gene, CDR1 is SGHRS and CDR2 is YFSETQ. CDR3 nucleotides: TGCGCCAGCAGCTTTAGCGGAGGGGTTTCCTACGAGCAGTACTTC. Its protein is CASSFSGGVSYEQYF.

V and J are TRBV28 and TRBJ2-7, with D uncertain. The CDR3 is made up of 13 amino acids. CDR1 and CDR2 from the germline V gene are MDHEN and SYDVKM. V shed 6 bases and J shed 8 bases, with 17 bases lying between them. The CDR3 spells CASRTGHLIQQYF. CDR3 sequence (DNA): TGTGCCAGCAGGACCGGGCACCTTATCCAGCAGTACTTC.